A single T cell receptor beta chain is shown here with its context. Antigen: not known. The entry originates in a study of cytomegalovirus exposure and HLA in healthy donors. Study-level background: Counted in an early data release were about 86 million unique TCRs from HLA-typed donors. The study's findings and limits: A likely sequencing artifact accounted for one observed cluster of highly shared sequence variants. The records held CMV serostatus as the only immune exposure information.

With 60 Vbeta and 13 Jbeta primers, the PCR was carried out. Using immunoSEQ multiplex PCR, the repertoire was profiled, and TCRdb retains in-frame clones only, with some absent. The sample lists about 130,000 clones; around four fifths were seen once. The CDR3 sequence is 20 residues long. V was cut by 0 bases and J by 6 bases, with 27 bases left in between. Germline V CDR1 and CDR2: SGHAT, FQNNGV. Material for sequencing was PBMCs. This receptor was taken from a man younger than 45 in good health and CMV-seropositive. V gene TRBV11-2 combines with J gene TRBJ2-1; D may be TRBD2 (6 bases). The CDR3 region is CASSLDEAESGAAWGNEQFF. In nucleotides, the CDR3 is TGTGCCAGCAGCTTAGATGAAGCGGAGTCGGGAGCTGCGTGGGGCAATGAGCAGTTCTTC.